The 32 T cell receptor beta chains listed next were all sequenced from one sample in a study of cytomegalovirus exposure and HLA in healthy donors. The PCR was carried out with 60 Vbeta primers and 13 Jbeta primers. Libraries were prepared by immunoSEQ multiplex PCR; TCRdb keeps only in-frame clonotypes and omits some of them. The sample includes under 70,000 clones. What was sequenced was PBMCs. All receptors come from a woman younger than 45 in good health and CMV-seropositive.

The chain carries TRBV6-1 and TRBJ1-5; D is unresolved. Germline values: CDR1 MNHNS, CDR2 SASEGT. The CDR3 consists of 12 residues. CDR3 protein: CATGYQNQPQHF. CDR3 sequence (DNA): TGTGCAACCGGGTACCAGAATCAGCCCCAGCATTTT.

The J gene is TRBJ2-7, the V gene TRBV29-1, with D perhaps matching TRBD1 (6 bases). The germline gives CDR1 SQVTM, CDR2 ANQGSEA. V was pared by 7 bases and J by 7 bases, with 20 bases between. The CDR3 loop spans 13 amino acids. CDR3 sequence: CSGGQGRSMEQYF. The CDR3 nucleotides are TGCAGCGGGGGGCAGGGGAGAAGTATGGAGCAGTACTTC.

The rearrangement links TRBV4-2 to TRBJ1-5; no clear D gene. V lost 0 bases, J lost 3 bases, and 6 bases lay in between. This CDR3 spans 14 amino acids. CDR1 is LGHNA and CDR2 is YNFKEQ in the germline V gene. Here the CDR3 reads CASSQDEPNQPQHF. The CDR3 DNA reads as TGTGCCAGCAGCCAAGATGAGCCCAATCAGCCCCAGCATTTT.

The genes are TRBV11-2 and TRBJ1-2; 7 positions agree with TRBD1. J was trimmed by 6 bases and V by 3 bases; bases with no gene match: 13. The germline CDR1 and CDR2 sequences are SGHAT and FQNNGV. The CDR3 sequence is 16 residues long. The CDR3 sequence: CASSFLPPGTDNGYTF. The CDR3 DNA reads TGTGCCAGCAGCTTTCTTCCACCGGGGACAGACAATGGCTACACCTTC.

This chain joins TRBV15 and TRBJ2-1; possibly TRBD2 for D (6 bases). V lost 0 bases, J lost 15 bases, and 12 bases lay in between. There are 12 residues in the CDR3. CDR1 is LNHNV, CDR2 YYDKDF, per germline (reference sequence). In nucleotides, the CDR3 is TGTGCCACCAGCAGAGATGGCGGGACGGGGTTCTTC. Protein: CATSRDGGTGFF.

A remark on this clone: Other nucleotide sequences in the sample specify the same CDR3. The rearrangement joins TRBV7-9 to TRBJ1-2, with TRBD1 identical over 7 bases. V lost 5 bases to trimming and J lost 2 bases; unmatched junction nucleotides: 5. CDR1 SEHNR and CDR2 FQNEAQ come from the germline V gene (reference sequence). The CDR3 runs 14 residues. CDR3 nucleotide sequence: TGTGCCAGCAGCCTAGGGGGCTTGAACTATGGCTACACCTTC. It yields the protein CASSLGGLNYGYTF. Complete variable domain (other parts from reference TRBV7-9 and TRBJ1-2): DTGVSQNPRHKITKRGQNVTFRCDPISEHNRLYWYRQTLGQGPEFLTYFQNEAQLEKSRLLSDRFSAERPKGSFSTLEIQRTEQGDSAMYLCASSLGGLNYGYTFGSGTRLTVV.

The chain combines TRBV28 with TRBJ2-2, with TRBD1 matching 8 bases. The V gene's germline CDR1 is MDHEN and CDR2 SYDVKM. The CDR3 totals 14 residues. V lost 4 bases and J lost 6; bases outside the gene matches: 4. Written as DNA, the CDR3 is TGTGCCAGCAGTTCACAGGGACAGGCCGGGGAGCTGTTTTTT. Its protein is CASSSQGQAGELFF.

The rearrangement joins TRBV4-1 to TRBJ2-7; the D gene is possibly TRBD1 (6 bases). The CDR3 length is 14 residues. Germline CDR1 reads MGHRA; CDR2 reads YSYEKL. Trimming pared 2 bases from V and 9 bases from J, leaving 17 bases between. The chain's CDR3 is CASSQTGGQGGQYF. CDR3 DNA sequence: TGCGCCAGCAGCCAAACAGGAGGACAAGGGGGGCAGTACTTC.

The chain couples TRBV29-1 to TRBJ1-1; 8 nucleotides line up with TRBD1. Germline V CDR1 and CDR2: SQVTM, ANQGSEA. The CDR3 covers 12 residues. The V and J ends lost 6 bases and 4 bases, in that order; junction bases with no gene match: 4. In DNA, the CDR3 is TGCAGCGTGACAGGGGTGGTCACTGAAGCTTTCTTT. This codes for CSVTGVVTEAFF.

The CDR3 reads CASRSSGVNTEAFF. Written as DNA, the CDR3 is TGTGCCAGCAGGTCCTCCGGGGTGAACACTGAAGCTTTCTTT. The rearrangement uses TRBV27 and TRBJ1-1, with unresolved D. Germline V gene data show CDR1 as MNHEY and CDR2 as SMNVEV (reference sequence). Trimming removed 6 bases from V and 0 bases from J, with 11 bases in between. This CDR3 is built from 14 residues.

The J gene is TRBJ1-1, the V gene TRBV5-1, with unresolved D. The length of the CDR3 is 13 residues. The V gene's germline CDR1 is SGHRS and CDR2 YFSETQ. V lost 1 base, J lost 2 bases, and 6 bases lay in between. In nucleotides, the CDR3 is TGCGCCAGCAGCTTGCAGGCCAACACTGAAGCTTTCTTT. Its protein is CASSLQANTEAFF.

The V gene is TRBV6-1, the J gene TRBJ2-1, with D possibly being TRBD1 (5 bases). V shed 6 bases and J shed 7 bases, with 7 bases lying between them. CDR3 length: 11 amino acids. CDR1 is MNHNS and CDR2 is SASEGT in the germline V gene. The CDR3, as DNA: TGTGCCAGCAGACAGGTGAATGAGCAGTTCTTC. Protein sequence: CASRQVNEQFF.

The genes are TRBV6-4 and TRBJ2-7; 7 bases are a match to TRBD2. The V and J ends lost 4 bases and 5 bases, in that order; junction bases with no gene match: 5. Germline V CDR1 and CDR2: MRHNA, SNTAGT. The CDR3 runs to 13 residues. For the CDR3, the DNA is TGTGCCAGCAGTGCTGGGACTACGGACGAGCAGTACTTC. Its translation: CASSAGTTDEQYF.

The V and J genes are TRBV6-1 and TRBJ2-2, with 8 positions matching TRBD1. This CDR3 contains 17 residues. V was clipped by 3 bases and J by 2 bases; unmatched bases: 8. The V gene's germline CDR1 is MNHNS and CDR2 SASEGT. CDR3 DNA sequence: TGTGCCAGCAGTGATAATTCGGGACAGGATAACACCGGGGAGCTGTTTTTT. Its translation: CASSDNSGQDNTGELFF.

The V call is TRBV9, the J call TRBJ1-4, with D perhaps matching TRBD1 (6 bases). The V gene lost 8 bases and the J gene lost 2 bases, with 10 bases spanning the gap. This CDR3 spans 13 amino acids. Germline CDR1 reads SGDLS; CDR2 reads YYNGEE. The CDR3 loop reads CASNRATNEKLFF. The CDR3 region has the DNA TGTGCCAGTAACAGGGCTACTAATGAAAAACTGTTTTTT.

The rearrangement links TRBV20-1 to TRBJ1-2, with D perhaps TRBD1 (6 bases). The length of the CDR3 is 11 residues. V lost 6 bases, J lost 4 bases, and 9 bases lay in between. CDR1 DFQATT and CDR2 SNEGSKA come from the germline V gene (reference sequence). This CDR3 is CSAGQIYGYTF. The CDR3 DNA is TGCAGTGCCGGACAGATCTATGGCTACACCTTC.

The chain links TRBV9 to TRBJ2-1; 12 bases line up with TRBD2. Per the germline V gene, CDR1 is SGDLS and CDR2 is YYNGEE. V lost 3 bases and J lost 6; bases outside the gene matches: 4. The CDR3 covers 15 residues. Here the CDR3 reads CASSASGRARNEQFF. As DNA, the CDR3 is TGTGCCAGCAGCGCTAGCGGGAGGGCCCGCAATGAGCAGTTCTTC.

The gene calls are TRBV30 and TRBJ2-2; 7 nucleotides agree with TRBD2. Germline-derived CDR1 and CDR2 are GTSNPN and SVGIG (reference sequence). This CDR3 has 13 residues. V lost 3 bases, J lost 6 bases, and 4 bases stayed unmatched. CDR3 nucleotides: TGTGCCTGGAGCAAAGCGGGGTCCGGGGAGCTGTTTTTT. Translating gives CAWSKAGSGELFF.

The CDR3 is CASSWGGLSYEQYF. CDR3 nucleotide sequence: TGTGCCAGCAGCTGGGGGGGTCTCTCCTACGAGCAGTACTTC. The rearrangement uses TRBV7-6 and TRBJ2-7, with TRBD2 matching over 7 bases. V gave up 4 bases and J gave up 0 bases; unmatched junction bases: 3. This CDR3 has 14 residues. In germline, CDR1 is SGHVS, CDR2 FNYEAQ.

The chain has TRBV30 and TRBJ1-1; 9 nucleotides align to TRBD1. This CDR3 has 15 amino acids. The V gene end was trimmed by 3 bases and the J gene end by 4 bases; junction bases not matched to a gene: 9. Germline CDR1 reads GTSNPN; CDR2 reads SVGIG (reference sequence). CDR3 protein: CAWRQTGGIGTEAFF. The CDR3 DNA follows: TGTGCCTGGAGACAGACAGGGGGAATTGGCACTGAAGCTTTCTTT.

The rearrangement joins TRBV29-1 to TRBJ1-3, with 7 bases fitting TRBD1. The CDR3 is 14 residues long. V lost 6 bases to trimming and J lost 4 bases; unmatched junction nucleotides: 9. CDR1 SQVTM and CDR2 ANQGSEA come from the germline V gene. This chain's CDR3 is CSVTEPGQGNTIYF. CDR3 bases: TGCAGCGTCACTGAACCGGGACAGGGAAACACCATATATTTT.

The V call is TRBV11-3, the J call TRBJ2-7; D gene unclear. Germline lookup yields CDR1 SGHNT and CDR2 YENEEA. The CDR3 is 13 amino acids. V lost 1 base and J lost 4, with 8 bases in between. The CDR3 here is CASSLVRGYEQYF. CDR3 nucleotides: TGTGCCAGCAGCTTAGTACGAGGTTACGAGCAGTACTTC.

The CDR3 sequence: CASRPSSYNEQFF. As DNA, the CDR3 is TGCGCCAGCCGACCTAGCAGCTACAATGAGCAGTTCTTC. The rearrangement links TRBV4-1 to TRBJ2-1; weak D call: TRBD2 (5 bases). V was clipped by 8 bases and J by 3 bases, with 11 bases between them. The CDR3 loop spans 13 amino acids. The germline V gene encodes CDR1 MGHRA and CDR2 YSYEKL.

The chain uses TRBV7-9 and TRBJ2-1, with 9 positions matching TRBD1. This CDR3 has 14 amino acids. Germline values: CDR1 SEHNR, CDR2 FQNEAQ (reference sequence). J lost 6 bases, V lost 10 bases, and 10 bases had no gene match. CDR3 coding DNA: TGTGCCACGAGAACCGGGACAGGGCCCAATGAGCAGTTCTTC. As protein: CATRTGTGPNEQFF.

The V gene is TRBV15, the J gene TRBJ2-7, with a weak D call TRBD1 (5 bases). Trimming removed 0 bases at V and 0 bases at J, with 18 bases between. The CDR3 runs to 18 residues. CDR1 and CDR2 from the germline V gene are LNHNV and YYDKDF (reference sequence). CDR3 in amino acids: CATSRDSDWTRTSYEQYF. Written as DNA, the CDR3 is TGTGCCACCAGCAGAGACTCTGATTGGACACGGACCTCCTACGAGCAGTACTTC.

J is TRBJ1-2 and V is TRBV6-5; a weak D match, TRBD1 (6 bases). The V gene lost 0 bases and the J gene lost 5 bases, with 10 bases spanning the gap. Germline V CDR1 and CDR2: MNHEY, SVGAGI. The CDR3 has 14 amino acids. The CDR3 sequence is CASSYSGARYGYTF. The DNA of the CDR3 is TGTGCCAGCAGTTACTCGGGGGCGCGGTATGGCTACACCTTC.

V and J are TRBV11-2 and TRBJ2-1; TRBD2 matches 10 bases. This CDR3 is built from 15 residues. Per germline, CDR1 SGHAT and CDR2 FQNNGV. Trimming removed 3 bases from V and 6 bases from J; junction bases left unmatched: 5. The chain's CDR3 is CASSFLAGGLNEQFF. CDR3 DNA: TGTGCCAGCAGCTTTTTAGCGGGGGGCCTCAATGAGCAGTTCTTC.

About this clone itself: This specimen includes other DNA sequences encoding the same CDR3. The CDR3 nucleotides read TGTGCCAGCAGTTACTCAACAGGGGGGACTGAAGCTTTCTTT. It codes for CASSYSTGGTEAFF. The chain recombines TRBV6-5 with TRBJ1-1, with TRBD1 matching 8 bases. The CDR3 sequence is 14 residues long. V gave up 0 bases and J gave up 5 bases; unmatched junction bases: 2. The germline CDR1 and CDR2 sequences are MNHEY and SVGAGI.

J is TRBJ1-2 and V is TRBV11-2; D gene uncertain. Germline-derived CDR1 and CDR2 are SGHAT and FQNNGV. The length of the CDR3 is 15 residues. Trimming removed 2 bases from V and 4 bases from J, with 14 bases in between. CDR3 sequence (DNA): TGTGCCAGCAGCTTAATTTCGGGGAGAGGCTATGGCTACACCTTC. Its protein is CASSLISGRGYGYTF. Filled out from reference TRBV11-2 and TRBJ1-2, the complete variable domain reads EAGVAQSPRYKIIEKRQSVAFWCNPISGHATLYWYQQILGQGPKLLIQFQNNGVVDDSQLPKDRFSAERLKGVDSTLKIQPAKLEDSAVYLCASSLISGRGYGYTFGSGTRLTVV.

The V call is TRBV15, the J call TRBJ2-5; the match to TRBD2 covers 9 bases. Germline values: CDR1 LNHNV, CDR2 YYDKDF (reference sequence). The J segment lost 5 bases and the V segment lost 4 bases, leaving 5 bases of the junction unmatched. This CDR3 has 14 residues. The CDR3 nucleotides are TGTGCCACCAGCACCAGCGGGGGGCGGGAGACCCAGTACTTC. It specifies CATSTSGGRETQYF.

The chain uses TRBV18 and TRBJ2-7; 9 nucleotides line up with TRBD2. V dropped 8 bases and J dropped 5; count of bases not matched to a gene: 16. Germline assignment: CDR1 KGHSH and CDR2 LQKENI. The CDR3 is 16 amino acids. This CDR3 is CASASYSGRAPHEQYF. For the CDR3, the DNA is TGTGCCAGCGCATCCTATAGCGGGAGAGCGCCCCACGAGCAGTACTTC.

The V call is TRBV27, the J call TRBJ2-1, with TRBD2 matching 7 bases. The junction had 6 bases not matched to a gene; V was cut back by 5 bases and J by 5 bases. The CDR3 has 14 residues. CDR1 MNHEY and CDR2 SMNVEV come from the germline V gene (reference sequence). CDR3 protein: CASSPGTNHNEQFF. CDR3 nucleotide sequence: TGTGCCAGCAGTCCCGGGACTAACCACAATGAGCAGTTCTTC.